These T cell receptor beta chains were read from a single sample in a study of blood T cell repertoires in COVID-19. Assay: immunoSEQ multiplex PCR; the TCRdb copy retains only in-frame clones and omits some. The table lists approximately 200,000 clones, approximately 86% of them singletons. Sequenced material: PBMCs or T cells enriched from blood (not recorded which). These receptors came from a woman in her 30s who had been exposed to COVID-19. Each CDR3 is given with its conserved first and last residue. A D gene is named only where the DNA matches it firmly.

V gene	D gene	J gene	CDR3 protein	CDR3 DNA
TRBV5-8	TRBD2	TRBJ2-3	CASIRRRGVARTDTQYF	TGTGCCAGCATCAGGAGGCGGGGGGTCGCCCGCACAGATACGCAGTATTTT
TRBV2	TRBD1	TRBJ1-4	CASSDSGTGSEKLFF	TGTGCCAGCAGTGACTCCGGGACAGGGTCTGAAAAACTGTTTTTT
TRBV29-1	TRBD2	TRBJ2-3	CSVEGTSGGAPDTQYF	TGCAGCGTTGAAGGGACTAGCGGGGGGGCCCCAGATACGCAGTATTTT
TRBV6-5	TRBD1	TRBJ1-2	CASSLVAPGQGYYTF	TGTGCCAGCAGTTTAGTCGCTCCGGGACAGGGGTACTACACCTTC
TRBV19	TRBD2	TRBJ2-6	CASSQRGGQLSSGANVLTF	TGTGCCAGTAGTCAGCGGGGGGGACAGCTCTCCTCTGGGGCCAACGTCCTGACTTTC
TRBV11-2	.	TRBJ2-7	CASSPLTGEQYF	TGTGCCAGCAGCCCGCTCACGGGGGAGCAGTACTTC
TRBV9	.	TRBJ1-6	CASSVDAQANSPLHF	TGTGCCAGCAGCGTAGACGCCCAGGCCAATTCACCCCTCCACTTT
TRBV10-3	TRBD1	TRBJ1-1	CAISGDRNTEAFF	TGTGCCATCAGTGGGGACAGGAACACTGAAGCTTTCTTT
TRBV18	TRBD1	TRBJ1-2	CASSPGTAIDYGYTF	TGTGCCAGCTCACCCGGGACAGCGATAGACTATGGCTACACCTTC
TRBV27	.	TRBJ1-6	CASSLSQASYNSPLHF	TGTGCCAGCAGTTTATCACAGGCCTCCTATAATTCACCCCTCCACTTT
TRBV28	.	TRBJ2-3	CASSWPGDTDTQYF	TGTGCCAGCAGTTGGCCAGGGGACACAGATACGCAGTATTTT
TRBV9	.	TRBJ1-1	CASSAQGVNTEAFF	TGTGCCAGCAGTGCGCAGGGCGTGAACACTGAAGCTTTCTTT
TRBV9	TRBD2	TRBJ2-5	CASSVAGGDQETQYF	TGTGCCAGCAGCGTAGCGGGAGGCGATCAAGAGACCCAGTACTTC
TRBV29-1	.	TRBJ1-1	CSVDSTEAFF	TGCAGCGTTGACAGTACTGAAGCTTTCTTT
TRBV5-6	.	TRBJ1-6	CASSLGSPLYNSPLHF	TGTGCCAGCAGCTTGGGGAGCCCCCTCTATAATTCACCCCTCCACTTT
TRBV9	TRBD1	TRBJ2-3	CASSARTGADTQYF	TGTGCCAGCAGCGCCCGGACAGGGGCGGATACGCAGTATTTT
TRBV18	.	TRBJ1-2	CASSQGQKPNYGYTF	TGTGCCAGCTCACAAGGACAGAAACCTAACTATGGCTACACCTTC
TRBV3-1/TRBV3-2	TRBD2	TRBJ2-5	CASSPDWGGGLETQYF	TGTGCCAGCAGCCCCGACTGGGGCGGGGGGCTAGAGACCCAGTACTTC